This T cell receptor beta chain was sequenced for a study of cytomegalovirus exposure and HLA in healthy donors. Study overall: Approximately 200 million T cells yielded around 120 million unique TCR beta sequences in earlier analysis.

The CDR3 extends over 16 amino acids. CDR1 is LGHNA and CDR2 is YNFKEQ in the germline V gene. Unmatched junction bases numbered 4, after V lost 4 bases and J lost 0 bases. Both 60 Vbeta primers and 13 Jbeta primers went into the PCR. Clones were sequenced by immunoSEQ multiplex PCR, and TCRdb holds only the in-frame ones, with some missing. The table records over 150,000 clones, 81% of them present only once. For this clone: What it recognizes is unknown.

Healthy individuals who donated bone marrow served as the donors. Whole-study results and caveats: Analyzed later, association rates of TCRs varied across HLA loci, with DRB1 most and HLA-C fewest.

The clonotype comes from a woman aged 25 to 39 in good health and CMV-seronegative. This sequence joins TRBV4-2 and TRBJ2-1; 9 bases map to TRBD1. Sequenced material: PBMCs. CDR3 residues: CASSLATGGSYNEQFF. The DNA of the CDR3 is TGTGCCAGCAGCCTGGCGACAGGGGGCTCCTACAATGAGCAGTTCTTC.